This is a list of T cell receptor beta chains from one sample in a study of blood T cell repertoires in COVID-19. Produced via immunoSEQ multiplex PCR; TCRdb's table is partial and in-frame only. The repertoire has tens of thousands of clones, approximately 84% of them found once; the top ten carry around 4.5%. The sample was peripheral blood. These receptors all stem from a man aged 50-59 years with active COVID-19. Each CDR3 is given with its conserved first and last residue. Fields, in order: J gene, V gene, clone size, D gene, CDR3 protein, CDR3 DNA. The D gene is left open where the match is weak. Size values are once, few and many counts, or a class for expanded clones, and some rows have none.

J: TRBJ2-7; V: TRBV7-9; size: medium-sized; D: TRBD1; CDR3: CASSSGRGLYEQYF; DNA: TGTGCCAGCAGCTCGGGCAGGGGGCTCTACGAGCAGTACTTC
J: TRBJ2-3; V: TRBV5-4; size: .; D: TRBD2; CDR3: CCVRGGSTDTQYF; DNA: TGTTGTGTGCGGGGGGGCAGCACAGATACGCAGTATTTT
J: TRBJ2-3; V: TRBV5-6; size: .; D: TRBD1; CDR3: CASSPRTGASHTQYF; DNA: TGTGCCAGCAGCCCAAGGACAGGGGCGTCACATACGCAGTATTTT
J: TRBJ1-2; V: TRBV5-8; size: once; D: TRBD1; CDR3: CASSYGTGGNTF; DNA: TGTGCCAGCAGCTACGGGACAGGGGGCAACACCTTC
J: TRBJ2-2; V: TRBV7-9; size: .; D: .; CDR3: CASSASDSANTGELFF; DNA: TGTGCCAGCAGCGCTTCGGACAGCGCGAACACCGGGGAGCTGTTTTTT
J: TRBJ1-6; V: TRBV6-2/TRBV6-3; size: few; D: .; CDR3: CASSYRTNNSPLHF; DNA: TGTGCCAGCAGTTACCGGACTAATAATTCACCCCTCCACTTT
J: TRBJ1-2; V: TRBV30; size: .; D: TRBD1; CDR3: CASRGQALREGGYTF; DNA: TGTGCCTCTCGCGGACAGGCCCTTCGAGAGGGTGGCTACACCTTC
J: TRBJ1-2; V: TRBV12-5; size: .; D: .; CDR3: CASARGGTRGYTF; DNA: TGTGCTAGTGCCCGGGGGGGCACCAGAGGCTACACCTTC
J: TRBJ1-2; V: TRBV6-5; size: .; D: TRBD1; CDR3: CASSKGQYIYGYTF; DNA: TGTGCCAGCAGTAAGGGACAGTACATCTATGGCTACACCTTC
J: TRBJ2-3; V: TRBV6-4; size: .; D: TRBD2; CDR3: CASSEVAGATDTQYF; DNA: TGTGCCAGCAGTGAGGTAGCGGGGGCAACAGATACGCAGTATTTT
J: TRBJ2-7; V: TRBV5-1; size: once; D: TRBD1; CDR3: CASSLGTGANEQYF; DNA: TGCGCCAGCAGCTTGGGGACAGGGGCGAACGAGCAGTACTTC
J: TRBJ1-3; V: TRBV3-1/TRBV3-2; size: .; D: TRBD1; CDR3: CASSQTGDTIYF; DNA: TGTGCCAGCAGCCAAACAGGGGACACCATATATTTT
J: TRBJ2-7; V: TRBV7-2; size: .; D: .; CDR3: CASSLIGGSYEQYF; DNA: TGTGCCAGCAGCTTAATCGGGGGCTCCTACGAGCAGTACTTC
J: TRBJ1-4; V: TRBV2; size: .; D: TRBD1; CDR3: CASSENRGLGTNEKLFF; DNA: TGTGCCAGCAGTGAAAATAGGGGGCTCGGAACTAATGAAAAACTGTTTTTT
J: TRBJ2-3; V: TRBV19; size: .; D: TRBD2; CDR3: CASSKERGGLDTQYF; DNA: TGTGCCAGTAGTAAAGAGCGGGGGGGCCTAGATACGCAGTATTTT
J: TRBJ1-1; V: TRBV20-1; size: once; D: .; CDR3: CSASPRLPKAEAFF; DNA: TGCAGTGCTAGTCCTCGACTGCCTAAGGCTGAAGCTTTCTTT
J: TRBJ1-5; V: TRBV7-8; size: few; D: .; CDR3: CASSYSGGGRAPQHF; DNA: TGTGCCAGCAGCTACTCCGGGGGGGGCCGGGCGCCCCAGCATTTT
J: TRBJ2-1; V: TRBV27; size: .; D: .; CDR3: CASTLGAGPYNEQFF; DNA: TGTGCCAGCACCCTGGGGGCTGGGCCCTACAATGAGCAGTTCTTC
J: TRBJ2-3; V: TRBV4-2; size: .; D: TRBD2; CDR3: CASGRLAGSTDTQYF; DNA: TGTGCCAGCGGTAGACTAGCGGGGAGCACAGATACGCAGTATTTT
J: TRBJ2-5; V: TRBV15; size: once; D: TRBD1; CDR3: CATSREGQGVFVGTQYF; DNA: TGTGCCACCAGCAGAGAAGGACAGGGTGTTTTTGTTGGGACCCAGTACTTC
J: TRBJ1-1; V: TRBV7-9; size: .; D: TRBD1; CDR3: CASGGQGGTEAFF; DNA: TGTGCCAGCGGGGGACAGGGAGGCACTGAAGCTTTCTTT
J: TRBJ1-3; V: TRBV7-6; size: medium-sized; D: .; CDR3: CASSPQTQGWDSGNTIYF; DNA: TGTGCCAGCAGCCCCCAAACGCAGGGTTGGGACTCTGGAAACACCATATATTTT
J: TRBJ2-5; V: TRBV6-2/TRBV6-3; size: .; D: .; CDR3: CASSYSVRAETQYF; DNA: TGTGCCAGCAGTTACTCCGTCAGGGCGGAGACCCAGTACTTC
J: TRBJ1-2; V: TRBV13; size: .; D: .; CDR3: CASSFDSYGYTF; DNA: TGTGCCAGCAGCTTCGACAGCTATGGCTACACCTTC
J: TRBJ2-3; V: TRBV6-2/TRBV6-3; size: .; D: TRBD2; CDR3: CASSSPAWSGVDTDTQYF; DNA: TGTGCCAGCAGTTCCCCGGCCTGGAGCGGGGTGGACACAGATACGCAGTATTTT
J: TRBJ2-3; V: TRBV3-1/TRBV3-2; size: once; D: TRBD2; CDR3: CASSPIGSGGSTDTQYF; DNA: TGTGCCAGCAGTCCCATCGGGAGCGGGGGAAGCACAGATACGCAGTATTTT
J: TRBJ2-3; V: TRBV3-1/TRBV3-2; size: once; D: .; CDR3: CASSQDSGLSTDTQYF; DNA: TGTGCCAGCAGCCAAGATTCGGGACTGAGCACAGATACGCAGTATTTT
J: TRBJ2-4; V: TRBV9; size: .; D: .; CDR3: CASSPGTEKNIQYF; DNA: TGTGCCAGCAGCCCGGGGACTGAGAAAAACATTCAGTACTTC
J: TRBJ2-7; V: TRBV9; size: .; D: .; CDR3: CASSVALGDYEQYF; DNA: TGTGCCAGCAGCGTAGCTCTTGGAGACTACGAGCAGTACTTC
J: TRBJ2-5; V: TRBV7-7; size: .; D: .; CDR3: CASSFDGTWETQYF; DNA: TGTGCCAGCAGCTTCGATGGGACTTGGGAGACCCAGTACTTC
J: TRBJ1-1; V: TRBV3-1/TRBV3-2; size: .; D: TRBD1; CDR3: CASSPRQGMNTEAFF; DNA: TGTGCCAGCAGCCCTCGACAGGGCATGAACACTGAAGCTTTCTTT
J: TRBJ1-1; V: TRBV7-9; size: .; D: TRBD1; CDR3: CASSIRQGEAFF; DNA: TGTGCCAGCAGTATCAGACAGGGTGAAGCTTTCTTT
J: TRBJ1-4; V: TRBV4-1; size: .; D: .; CDR3: CASSQDGGSSRHEKLFF; DNA: TGCGCCAGCAGCCAAGATGGGGGGAGTAGCCGTCATGAAAAACTGTTTTTT
J: TRBJ2-3; V: TRBV7-9; size: .; D: .; CDR3: CASSNAGPSTDTQYF; DNA: TGTGCCAGCAGCAACGCGGGGCCTAGCACAGATACGCAGTATTTT
J: TRBJ1-5; V: TRBV6-6; size: .; D: .; CDR3: CASSYGGNSNQPQHF; DNA: TGTGCCAGCAGTTACGGCGGAAATAGCAATCAGCCCCAGCATTTT
J: TRBJ1-2; V: TRBV7-9; size: .; D: .; CDR3: CASKPAGVYGYTF; DNA: TGTGCCAGCAAACCGGCAGGCGTTTACGGCTACACCTTC
J: TRBJ1-5; V: TRBV11-2; size: .; D: .; CDR3: CASSSGLNQPQHF; DNA: TGTGCCAGCAGCTCCGGACTCAATCAGCCCCAGCATTTT
J: TRBJ2-7; V: TRBV23-1; size: .; D: TRBD2; CDR3: CASSRIAGEGF; DNA: TGCGCCAGCAGTCGTATAGCGGGGGAAGGCTTC
J: TRBJ1-2; V: TRBV14; size: .; D: .; CDR3: CASSQGGRGVGGYTF; DNA: TGTGCCAGCAGCCAAGGTGGCAGGGGTGTAGGTGGCTACACCTTC
J: TRBJ1-2; V: TRBV3-1/TRBV3-2; size: .; D: TRBD1; CDR3: CASSQEGTGGYTF; DNA: TGTGCCAGCAGCCAGGAAGGGACAGGAGGCTACACCTTC
J: TRBJ1-3; V: TRBV5-6; size: .; D: TRBD1; CDR3: CASRATGSGNTIYF; DNA: TGTGCCAGCAGAGCGACAGGGTCTGGAAACACCATATATTTT